One sample yielded the 20 T cell receptor beta chains listed below, sequenced in a study of blood T cell repertoires in COVID-19. The protocol was immunoSEQ multiplex PCR, while the TCRdb copy is restricted to in-frame clones and leaves out a portion. The sample lists 25,000 to 35,000 clones, 65% to 90% occurring once. Sequencing used peripheral blood. Receptors originate from a man aged 70 or older with active COVID-19.

This clone appeared a single time. This sequence joins TRBV5-5 and TRBJ1-1, with no clear D. The V gene's germline CDR1 is SGHKS and CDR2 YYEKEE (reference sequence). V was trimmed by 6 bases and J by 2 bases, leaving 14 bases between them. The CDR3 extends over 14 amino acids. In DNA, the CDR3 is TGTGCCAGCATCCCCCGGTCCATTAACACTGAAGCTTTCTTT. The encoded protein is CASIPRSINTEAFF.

V and J are TRBV25-1 and TRBJ1-2, with 7 bases identical to TRBD1. V lost 4 bases to trimming and J lost 6 bases; unmatched junction nucleotides: 8. CDR3 length: 14 residues. Germline V gene sequence: CDR1 MGHDK, CDR2 SYGVNS. CDR3 region: CASSGSDRWNGYTF. In nucleotides, the CDR3 is TGTGCCAGCAGTGGCTCGGACAGGTGGAATGGCTACACCTTC.

The rearrangement joins TRBV15 to TRBJ1-6, with D perhaps TRBD1 (6 bases). V lost 8 bases, J lost 0 bases, and 17 bases lay in between. This CDR3 is 17 amino acids long. Germline loops: CDR1 LNHNV, CDR2 YYDKDF (reference sequence). The CDR3 DNA sequence: TGTGCCACCGCCGCGAGGGGGGGACCCTCCTATAATTCACCCCTCCACTTT. Encoded protein: CATAARGGPSYNSPLHF.

The gene calls are TRBV5-1 and TRBJ2-5; TRBD2 might be the D (5 bases). The CDR3 runs to 15 residues. Trimming removed 0 bases from V and 3 bases from J, with 12 bases in between. Germline V gene data show CDR1 as SGHRS and CDR2 as YFSETQ. This CDR3 is CASSLVRAAKETQYF. CDR3 in DNA: TGCGCCAGCAGCTTGGTGCGGGCTGCAAAAGAGACCCAGTACTTC.

V usage is TRBV29-1 and J usage is TRBJ1-2; TRBD1 matches at 8 bases. Trimming cost V 0 bases and J 2 bases; bases outside gene matches: 14. CDR1 is SQVTM, CDR2 ANQGSEA, per germline. The CDR3 loop spans 18 amino acids. CDR3 sequence (DNA): TGCAGCGTTGAAGATGGGGTCGTTGGCAGGGGGCGAAACTATGGCTACACCTTC. This gives the protein CSVEDGVVGRGRNYGYTF.

This chain joins TRBV28 and TRBJ1-1; D perhaps matches TRBD1 (5 bases). The CDR3 has 16 residues. Looked up from germline, CDR1 is MDHEN and CDR2 is SYDVKM. V was cut by 1 base and J by 3 bases, with 15 bases left in between. CDR3 sequence: CASSLYSPTEDTEAFF. The CDR3 nucleotides read TGTGCCAGCAGTTTATATTCCCCGACAGAAGACACTGAAGCTTTCTTT.

This chain links TRBV30 with TRBJ2-1; TRBD2 agrees at 12 bases. The CDR3 sequence is 15 residues long. V shed 2 bases and J 2 bases; nucleotides not matched to a gene: 1. Germline CDR1 and CDR2: GTSNPN and SVGIG (reference sequence). The CDR3 loop is CAWSLAGGAYNEQFF. CDR3 nucleotides: TGTGCCTGGAGTCTAGCGGGAGGGGCCTACAATGAGCAGTTCTTC.

This sequence joins TRBV5-1 and TRBJ2-1; the match to TRBD2 covers 9 bases. The J segment lost 8 bases and the V segment lost 5 bases, leaving 17 bases of the junction unmatched. The CDR3 is 17 residues long. Germline loops: CDR1 SGHRS, CDR2 YFSETQ. CDR3 protein: CASRSASAGGAIHEQFF. The CDR3 DNA reads TGCGCCAGCAGGTCCGCCTCAGCGGGGGGCGCAATCCATGAGCAGTTCTTC.

The V call is TRBV9, the J call TRBJ2-7; possibly TRBD1 for D (5 bases). Germline assignment: CDR1 SGDLS and CDR2 YYNGEE. The V and J ends lost 0 bases and 0 bases respectively, with 10 bases between them. The CDR3 runs to 15 residues. CDR3 DNA sequence: TGTGCCAGCAGCGTAGCTTGGGGCAGCTCCTACGAGCAGTACTTC. This encodes CASSVAWGSSYEQYF. The full variable domain, in which reference TRBV9 and TRBJ2-7 provide the parts outside the CDR3, is DSGVTQTPKHLITATGQRVTLRCSPRSGDLSVYWYQQSLDQGLQFLIQYYNGEERAKGNILERFSAQQFPDLHSELNLSSLELGDSALYFCASSVAWGSSYEQYFGPGTRLTVT.

This chain uses TRBV7-9 with TRBJ2-5; 11 bases align to TRBD2. Losses at the gene ends were 5 bases for V and 9 bases for J; bases not matched to a gene: 5. Germline V gene data show CDR1 as SEHNR and CDR2 as FQNEAQ (reference sequence). The CDR3 extends over 13 amino acids. In nucleotides, the CDR3 is TGTGCCAGCAGCGGTAGCGGGGGGGGGCCCCAGTACTTC. Its translation is CASSGSGGGPQYF. Full variable domain (missing parts from reference TRBV7-9 and TRBJ2-5): DTGVSQNPRHKITKRGQNVTFRCDPISEHNRLYWYRQTLGQGPEFLTYFQNEAQLEKSRLLSDRFSAERPKGSFSTLEIQRTEQGDSAMYLCASSGSGGGPQYFGPGTRLLVL.

The chain links TRBV7-9 to TRBJ2-1; TRBD2 agrees at 10 bases. This CDR3 contains 18 residues. Germline V gene data show CDR1 as SEHNR and CDR2 as FQNEAQ (reference sequence). V lost 2 bases to trimming and J lost 5 bases; unmatched junction nucleotides: 12. The CDR3 is CASSLPPRLAGNHNEQFF. DNA of the CDR3: TGTGCCAGCAGCTTACCCCCCCGACTAGCGGGTAATCACAATGAGCAGTTCTTC.

The gene calls are TRBV30 and TRBJ2-3; no clear D. CDR1 and CDR2 from the germline V gene are GTSNPN and SVGIG (reference sequence). The CDR3 is 13 residues long. The ends were cut back, 1 base at V and 5 bases at J, with 10 bases in the middle. The DNA for the CDR3 is TGTGCCTGGAGTGCCGTAGAGATAGATACGCAGTATTTT. It codes for CAWSAVEIDTQYF.

A few counts support this clone. The chain has TRBV10-1 and TRBJ2-7; perhaps TRBD1 as D (6 bases). Germline V CDR1 and CDR2: WNHNN, SYGVQD (reference sequence). The V and J ends lost 6 bases and 1 base respectively, with 10 bases between them. CDR3 length: 13 amino acids. CDR3 sequence reads: CASSRDTSYEQYF. Written as DNA, the CDR3 is TGCGCCAGCAGCCGGGACACATCCTACGAGCAGTACTTC.

The chain couples TRBV20-1 to TRBJ1-2; D is ambiguous. Germline loops: CDR1 DFQATT, CDR2 SNEGSKA (reference sequence). The CDR3 contains 11 residues. Here the CDR3 DNA reads TGCAGCGGGGTCGGGGTCTCTGGCTACACCTTC. This gives the protein CSGVGVSGYTF.

This chain links TRBV7-8 with TRBJ2-7, with D possibly matching TRBD1 (5 bases). The CDR3 spans 15 residues. Germline CDR1 SGHVS, CDR2 FQNEAQ. V was shortened by 0 bases and J by 2 bases, with 11 bases between the two germline ends. In nucleotides, the CDR3 is TGTGCCAGCAGCTTAGCAGGGGCCGAAGCCTACGAGCAGTACTTC. It yields the protein CASSLAGAEAYEQYF. The full variable domain, its missing parts supplied by reference TRBV7-8 and TRBJ2-7, is GAGVSQSPRYKVAKRGQDVALRCDPISGHVSLFWYQQALGQGPEFLTYFQNEAQLDKSGLPSDRFFAERPEGSVSTLKIQRTQQEDSAVYLCASSLAGAEAYEQYFGPGTRLTVT.

V gene TRBV18 combines with J gene TRBJ1-1, with no clear D. CDR1 and CDR2 from the germline V gene are KGHSH and LQKENI. CDR3 size: 16 residues. Trimming took 0 bases from V and 1 from J, leaving 12 bases between them. CDR3 DNA: TGTGCCAGCTCACCACCAGTGGGCGTCGGGAACACTGAAGCTTTCTTT. Its translation: CASSPPVGVGNTEAFF.

The gene calls are TRBV6-5 and TRBJ1-2, with D tentatively TRBD1 (6 bases). Germline values: CDR1 MNHEY, CDR2 SVGAGI. V gave up 5 bases and J gave up 8 bases, with 18 bases separating them. There are 14 residues in the CDR3. The CDR3 is CASSPNNGQRGYTF. CDR3 DNA sequence: TGTGCCAGCAGTCCCAACAACGGACAGCGAGGCTACACCTTC.

The rearrangement joins TRBV5-1 to TRBJ1-6; D is ambiguous. This CDR3 contains 13 residues. Germline CDR1 and CDR2: SGHRS and YFSETQ. V was trimmed by 4 bases and J by 13 bases, leaving 15 bases between them. The CDR3 nucleotides are TGCGCCAGCAGCCCGGACGGTCCGGGGCCCCTCCACTTT. It yields the protein CASSPDGPGPLHF.

The chain employs TRBV18 and TRBJ2-7; tentatively, D is TRBD1 (6 bases). The germline V and J ends were trimmed by 6 bases and 6 bases, with 12 bases remaining between them. The germline V gene encodes CDR1 KGHSH and CDR2 LQKENI. The CDR3 contains 12 residues. The CDR3 nucleotides read TGTGCCAGCTCGTACAGGGATGGCGAGCAGTACTTC. It translates to CASSYRDGEQYF.

This clone was seen only a few times. This CDR3 is CASSTDREAFF. The CDR3 DNA sequence: TGTGCCAGTAGTACTGACAGAGAAGCTTTCTTT. V is TRBV19 and J is TRBJ1-1, with D perhaps TRBD1 (5 bases). The V end lost 4 bases, the J end lost 8 bases, and 8 bases lay between the germline ends. The CDR3 totals 11 residues. The germline V gene has CDR1 LNHDA and CDR2 SQIVND (reference sequence).